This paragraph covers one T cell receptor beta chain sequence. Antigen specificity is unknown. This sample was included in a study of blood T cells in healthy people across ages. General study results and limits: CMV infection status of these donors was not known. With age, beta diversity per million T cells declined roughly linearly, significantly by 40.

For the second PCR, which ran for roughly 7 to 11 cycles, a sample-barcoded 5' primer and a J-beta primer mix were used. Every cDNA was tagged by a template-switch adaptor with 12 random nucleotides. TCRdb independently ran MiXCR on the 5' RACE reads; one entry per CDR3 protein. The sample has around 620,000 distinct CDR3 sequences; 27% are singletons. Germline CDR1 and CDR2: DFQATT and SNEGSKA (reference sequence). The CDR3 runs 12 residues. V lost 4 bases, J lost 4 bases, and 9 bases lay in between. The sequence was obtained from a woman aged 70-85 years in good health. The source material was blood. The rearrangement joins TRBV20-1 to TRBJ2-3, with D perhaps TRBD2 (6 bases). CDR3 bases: TGCAGTGCTATGGAGGGCGCAGATACGCAGTATTTT. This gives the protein CSAMEGADTQYF.